The 11 T cell receptor beta chains below all came from one sample that was sequenced in a study of blood T cell repertoires in COVID-19. Measured with immunoSEQ multiplex PCR; TCRdb has only the in-frame clones, and not every one. The sample gives 150,000 to 200,000 clones, about 85% of which show up once; approximately 23% is in the top ten. Material: PBMCs or T cells enriched from blood (not recorded which). The receptors derive from a woman in her 40s in a cohort exposed to, infected with or recovered from COVID-19 (not recorded which).

The chain carries TRBV9 and TRBJ2-6, with D possibly being TRBD1 (5 bases). Germline CDR1 and CDR2: SGDLS and YYNGEE. The CDR3 loop spans 16 amino acids. V lost 2 bases to trimming and J lost 3 bases, with 12 bases between them. This chain's CDR3 is CASSVDSRDGANVLTF. In DNA, the CDR3 is TGTGCCAGCAGCGTGGATTCCAGGGATGGGGCCAACGTCCTGACTTTC.

The chain combines TRBV5-6 with TRBJ1-4; possibly TRBD1 for D (5 bases). This CDR3 is built from 14 residues. Germline V gives CDR1 SGHDT, CDR2 YYEEEE. V lost 4 bases and J 8 bases, leaving 15 bases between the germline ends. The CDR3 spells CASSPGGTSEKLFF. The CDR3 DNA sequence: TGTGCCAGCAGCCCCGGGGGGACGTCCGAAAAACTGTTTTTT.

This sequence joins TRBV14 and TRBJ2-7; 12 nucleotides match TRBD2. The ends lost 5 bases at V and 12 bases at J; junction bases unmatched: 8. This CDR3 has 13 amino acids. In germline, CDR1 is SGHDN, CDR2 FVKESK. CDR3 sequence: CASSYQGLAGLYF. The CDR3 region has the DNA TGTGCCAGCAGCTACCAGGGACTAGCGGGCCTGTACTTC.

The V and J genes are TRBV9 and TRBJ1-1; TRBD1 might be the D (6 bases). The CDR3 loop spans 16 amino acids. V was cut by 3 bases and J by 3 bases, with 18 bases left in between. Germline CDR1 and CDR2: SGDLS and YYNGEE. CDR3 residues: CASSAFDRSLYTEAFF. CDR3 coding DNA: TGTGCCAGCAGCGCCTTCGACAGGTCACTTTACACTGAAGCTTTCTTT.

V gene TRBV3-1 (or the pseudogene TRBV3-2) combines with J gene TRBJ2-3; 8 nucleotides match TRBD2. Germline V gives CDR1 LGHDT, CDR2 YNNKEL (reference sequence). The CDR3 length is 17 residues. J was trimmed by 5 bases and V by 3 bases; bases with no gene match: 13. The CDR3 DNA sequence: TGTGCCAGCAGCCATCCCGCACTCGCGGGGGGAGGAGATACGCAGTATTTT. It is translated as CASSHPALAGGGDTQYF.

The rearrangement links TRBV9 to TRBJ2-5; the D gene is possibly TRBD2 (5 bases). With 4 bases removed from V and 3 bases from J, the gap between germline ends came to 13 bases. The CDR3 has 14 residues. Per germline, CDR1 SGDLS and CDR2 YYNGEE. Here the CDR3 reads CASSPRGSEETQYF. As DNA, the CDR3 is TGTGCCAGCAGCCCCCGAGGTAGCGAAGAGACCCAGTACTTC.

The CDR3 DNA is TGTGCCAGCAGCTTAGCCCTGGAGAGCACTGAAGCTTTCTTT. Protein sequence: CASSLALESTEAFF. J is TRBJ1-1 and V is TRBV7-8; D is undetermined. The CDR3 sequence is 14 residues long. V was cut by 0 bases and J by 4 bases, with 9 bases left in between. Looked up from germline, CDR1 is SGHVS and CDR2 is FQNEAQ.

The chain is built from TRBV19 and TRBJ2-1; TRBD2 matches 7 bases. V trimming: 2 bases; J trimming: 7 bases; junction bases outside the gene matches: 2. The V gene's germline CDR1 is LNHDA and CDR2 SQIVND (reference sequence). The CDR3 has 13 residues. The CDR3 sequence is CASSITSANEQFF. The CDR3 region has the DNA TGTGCCAGTAGTATAACTAGCGCTAATGAGCAGTTCTTC. Full variable domain (remainder filled in from reference TRBV19 and TRBJ2-1): DGGITQSPKYLFRKEGQNVTLSCEQNLNHDAMYWYRQDPGQGLRLIYYSQIVNDFQKGDIAEGYSVSREKKESFPLTVTSAQKNPTAFYLCASSITSANEQFFGPGTRLTVL.

The chain couples TRBV19 to TRBJ2-7, with D unclear. Germline V gene data show CDR1 as LNHDA and CDR2 as SQIVND (reference sequence). V was pared by 4 bases and J by 0 bases, with 13 bases between. This CDR3 has 15 amino acids. CDR3 nucleotides: TGTGCCAGTAGTACCGTGACATTTAACTCCTACGAGCAGTACTTC. Its protein is CASSTVTFNSYEQYF.

V and J are TRBV3-1 (or the pseudogene TRBV3-2) and TRBJ1-1; 9 nucleotides agree with TRBD1. The V segment lost 4 bases and the J segment 5 bases; nucleotides outside the gene matches: 8. Germline V gene lookup returns CDR1 LGHDT and CDR2 YNNKEL (reference sequence). The CDR3 length is 15 residues. In nucleotides, the CDR3 is TGTGCCAGCAGCCCTTCGGACAGGGGAAATACTGAAGCTTTCTTT. This gives the protein CASSPSDRGNTEAFF.

The rearrangement joins TRBV27 to TRBJ2-6, with 7 bases fitting TRBD1. The CDR3 is made up of 15 amino acids. CDR1 is MNHEY, CDR2 SMNVEV, per germline (reference sequence). Trimming removed 4 bases from V and 2 bases from J; junction bases left unmatched: 2. The CDR3 spells CASSWGTAGANVLTF. CDR3 nucleotides: TGTGCCAGCAGTTGGGGGACAGCTGGGGCCAACGTCCTGACTTTC.